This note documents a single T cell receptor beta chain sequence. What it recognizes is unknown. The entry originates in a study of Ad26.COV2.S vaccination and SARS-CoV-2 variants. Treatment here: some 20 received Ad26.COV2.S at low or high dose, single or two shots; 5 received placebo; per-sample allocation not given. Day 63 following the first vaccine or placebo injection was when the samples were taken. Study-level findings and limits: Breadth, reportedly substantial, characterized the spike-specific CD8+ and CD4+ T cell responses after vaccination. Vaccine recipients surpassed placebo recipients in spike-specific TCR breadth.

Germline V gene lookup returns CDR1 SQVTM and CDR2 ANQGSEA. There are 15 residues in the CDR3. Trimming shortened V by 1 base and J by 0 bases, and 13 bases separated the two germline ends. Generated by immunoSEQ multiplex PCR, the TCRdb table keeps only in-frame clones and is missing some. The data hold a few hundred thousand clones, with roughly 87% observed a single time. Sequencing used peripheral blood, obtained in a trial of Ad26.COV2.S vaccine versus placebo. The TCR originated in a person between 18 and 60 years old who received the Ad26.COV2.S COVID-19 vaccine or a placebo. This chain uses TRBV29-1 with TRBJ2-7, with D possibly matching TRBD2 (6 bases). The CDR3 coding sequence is TGCAGCGTTGAAGGGCGGGAAGGGAGCTCCTACGAGCAGTACTTC. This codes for CSVEGREGSSYEQYF.